This TCR beta chain was identified in a study of CD8+CD57+ T cells in acquired aplastic anemia (dated by TCRdb to 2016 to 2018). Notes on the research overall: A mean of approximately 3 ug of DNA, ranging from about 0.2 to 27.4 ug, was extracted from sorted CD4+ and CD8+ cells. CD8+CD57+ expansion was defined as frequency above the mean frequency observed in healthy subjects.

A distance of 3 bases separates the germline ends of V and J, which lose 1 base and 3 bases respectively. Reading from cysteine to phenylalanine, the CDR3 counts 12 amino acids. Of the read, only the CDR3 DNA is kept; its 36 bases are in frame from base 1. Here is what the overall study found, with its caveats: Around 27 CD8+ CDR3 sequences were found to be shared between patients and controls, but these sequences appeared to be highly expressed in patients and within the immunodominant clones of the patients. Between patients and healthy controls, no significant difference in CD8+ Simpson's diversity was found (P=0.060).

Genomic DNA served as template for TCR beta VDJ combination and CDR3 sequence profiling. An Illumina HiSeq 2000 was used for TCR repertoire sequencing. From the authors' description of their analysis: TRBV/TRBJ rearrangement plots, CDR3 size and DJ length profiles, and Simpson's diversity index were used to assess repertoires. The immunodominant clone was defined as the most abundant DNA sequence in deep sequencing data. CDR3 amino acid sequences were checked for sharing across subjects and were also compared against the VDJdb database and published repertoires. TCRdb ran its own pipeline on the public reads, namely fastp trimming at Q25 and MiXCR clone calling, and kept in-frame beta chains. Every CDR3 protein is listed once, alongside the most common genes and DNA of its rows. TCRdb assigned the V and J calls; the authors' analysis was not used. This sample holds 150,000 to 200,000 distinct CDR3 sequences; 71% were observed only once. About 50% of the sample rests with the top ten.

This clonotype was seen repeatedly, ten times or more. No cognate antigen has been identified for it. The sample holds no much larger clone one base away, and base qualities are not on file. Flow cytometry had shown CD8+CD57+ cell expansion in the patients selected for sequencing. Every patient had severe acquired aplastic anemia, diagnosed using the International Study of Aplastic Anemia and Agranulocytosis and Camitta criteria. At the time blood was sampled, none of the patients had received any therapy. TCR repertoires of sorted CD4+ and CD8+ blood T cells from severe aplastic anemia patients and healthy subjects were deep-sequenced in the study. Patients were enrolled under clinicaltrials.gov protocols 00001620, 01623167, 00001397, 00071045, 00081523 and 00961064 in the USA. Ficoll-Paque density gradient centrifugation was used to isolate peripheral blood mononuclear cells. CD4+ and CD8+ T cells were sorted by FACS or magnetic beads before DNA extraction.

The sample taken for sequencing was sorted CD4+, CD8+, or CD8+CD57+ T cells (not recorded which) from PBMCs. The V gene is TRBV12-3 or TRBV12-4 and the J gene is TRBJ1-1, with the D gene too uncertain to name. The source is a human donor with aplastic anemia. The CDR3 sequence is CASSLVHTEAFF. DNA sequence: TGTGCCAGCAGTTTAGTACACACTGAAGCTTTCTTT.